The 15 T cell receptor beta chains presented below share a single source sample, sequenced in a study of T cell repertoires and HLA-DP antigens. Data came from immunoSEQ multiplex PCR; TCRdb stores just in-frame clones and leaves some out. The sample has 65,000 to 90,000 clones; around 80% are singletons. Their antigens are not known. The specimen was CD4+ T cells from PBMCs. The receptors come from a man aged 60 to 69 in good health and CMV-seronegative.

V and J are TRBV4-3 and TRBJ2-3, with no clear D. Germline V gene sequence: CDR1 LGHNA, CDR2 YSLEER. V lost 2 bases to trimming and J lost 3 bases, with 6 bases between them. The CDR3 runs 13 residues. Here the CDR3 reads CASSQLETDTQYF. For the CDR3, the DNA is TGCGCCAGCAGCCAACTTGAAACAGATACGCAGTATTTT.

The chain uses TRBV5-1 and TRBJ1-1; no definite D call. Trimming removed 4 bases from V and 5 bases from J, with 9 bases in between. CDR1 and CDR2 (germline): SGHRS, YFSETQ. This CDR3 is built from 12 residues. The CDR3 DNA sequence: TGCGCCAGCAGCCCGGACTTAACTGAAGCTTTCTTT. Translation: CASSPDLTEAFF.

The chain couples TRBV6-1 to TRBJ1-1; D is perhaps TRBD1 (5 bases). V dropped 10 bases and J dropped 1 base, with 13 bases sitting between them. CDR3 length equals 13 residues. From germline, CDR1 is MNHNS and CDR2 SASEGT. The DNA of the CDR3 is TGTGCCACCCGTCGTCAGGGGAACACTGAAGCTTTCTTT. As protein: CATRRQGNTEAFF.

This clone occurred once. The CDR3 loop reads CASSLSTHSTDTQYF. CDR3 nucleotides: TGCGCCAGCAGCTTGAGTACGCACTCCACAGATACGCAGTATTTT. This chain uses TRBV5-1 with TRBJ2-3; D gene unclear. The CDR3 is 15 amino acids. The V end was cut by 1 base, the J end by 2 bases, with 11 bases between. Germline lookup yields CDR1 SGHRS and CDR2 YFSETQ.

This chain connects TRBV7-2 to TRBJ2-2; 10 positions match TRBD1. The germline V gene has CDR1 SGHTA and CDR2 FQGNSA. V trimming: 4 bases; J trimming: 4 bases; junction bases outside the gene matches: 6. The CDR3 is 16 amino acids. The CDR3 nucleotides are TGTGCCAGCAGCTCCCCGGGACAGGGGAGCACCGGGGAGCTGTTTTTT. As protein: CASSSPGQGSTGELFF.

V and J are TRBV30 and TRBJ1-6; no reliable D call. Trimming removed 4 bases from V and 1 base from J, with 8 bases in between. The CDR3 is 14 residues long. The germline CDR1 and CDR2 sequences are GTSNPN and SVGIG (reference sequence). The DNA of the CDR3 is TGTGCCTGGACCCTAAGGTCCTATAATTCACCCCTCCACTTT. It yields the protein CAWTLRSYNSPLHF.

At least ten counts were recorded for this clone. This rearrangement joins TRBV5-1 to TRBJ2-2, with D perhaps matching TRBD1 or TRBD2 (5 bases each). Trimming removed 4 bases from V and 1 base from J, with 11 bases in between. This CDR3 is built from 15 residues. Germline CDR1 is SGHRS and CDR2 is YFSETQ. The CDR3 sequence is CASSRDLGNTGELFF. The CDR3 region has the DNA TGCGCCAGCAGCCGGGACCTAGGGAACACCGGGGAGCTGTTTTTT.

J is TRBJ2-3 and V is TRBV11-2; 9 positions agree with TRBD2. The CDR3 consists of 16 residues. The germline V gene encodes CDR1 SGHAT and CDR2 FQNNGV. With V trimmed by 5 bases and J by 2 bases, 8 bases remained unmatched. The CDR3 sequence is CASSTGLAGFTDTQYF. The CDR3 DNA follows: TGTGCCAGCAGCACCGGCCTAGCGGGATTCACAGATACGCAGTATTTT.

The chain has TRBV5-1 and TRBJ1-3; 7 nucleotides agree with TRBD1. V was clipped by 3 bases and J by 2 bases; unmatched bases: 8. This CDR3 spans 16 amino acids. Germline lookup yields CDR1 SGHRS and CDR2 YFSETQ. The CDR3 region is CASSSNRGGPGNTIYF. For the CDR3, the DNA is TGCGCCAGCAGCTCCAACAGGGGAGGGCCTGGAAACACCATATATTTT.

The CDR3 here is CASSRIRSGNTIYF. DNA of the CDR3: TGTGCCAGCAGTCGAATCCGATCTGGAAACACCATATATTTT. The chain recombines TRBV5-8 with TRBJ1-3, with no clear D. Germline CDR1 is SGHTS and CDR2 is YDEGEE. The V end lost 5 bases, the J end lost 1 base, and 10 bases lay between the germline ends. CDR3 size: 14 residues.

This clone was picked up a small number of times. V is TRBV7-8 and J is TRBJ1-5; no firm D call. Trimming removed 3 bases from V and 3 bases from J, with 9 bases in between. The CDR3 runs to 14 residues. Germline CDR1 is SGHVS and CDR2 is FQNEAQ. The CDR3 DNA reads as TGTGCCAGCAGCTTCCGCCTCGACAATCAGCCCCAGCATTTT. Its protein is CASSFRLDNQPQHF.

This clone has a handful of counts. The chain combines TRBV10-2 with TRBJ1-6; TRBD1 matches at 7 bases. Trimming took 4 bases from V and 5 from J; bases not matched to a gene: 2. This CDR3 contains 14 residues. Germline V gives CDR1 WSHSY, CDR2 SAAADI. The CDR3 spells CASSGQGDNSPLHF. The CDR3 DNA sequence: TGCGCCAGCAGTGGACAGGGCGATAATTCACCCCTCCACTTT.

The rearrangement links TRBV5-1 to TRBJ2-1; TRBD1 agrees at 8 bases. The CDR3 loop spans 14 amino acids. Losses at the gene ends were 5 bases for V and 6 bases for J; bases not matched to a gene: 7. Germline-derived CDR1 and CDR2 are SGHRS and YFSETQ. The CDR3 here is CASRTTGDGNEQFF. The CDR3 region has the DNA TGCGCCAGCAGGACGACAGGGGATGGCAATGAGCAGTTCTTC.

The V and J genes are TRBV29-1 and TRBJ2-4, with TRBD1 matching 10 bases. The CDR3 extends over 13 amino acids. Losses at the gene ends were 7 bases for V and 5 bases for J; bases not matched to a gene: 5. Germline assignment: CDR1 SQVTM and CDR2 ANQGSEA. The CDR3 protein is CSGQGARENIQYF. CDR3 bases: TGCAGCGGACAGGGGGCGAGGGAAAACATTCAGTACTTC.

The V and J genes are TRBV4-1 and TRBJ2-5; D gene unclear. V was clipped by 1 base and J by 4 bases, with 10 bases between them. This CDR3 comprises 14 residues. Germline CDR1 and CDR2: MGHRA and YSYEKL. CDR3 DNA sequence: TGCGCCAGCAGCCAAGCTATCCGGGCAGAGACCCAGTACTTC. Translation: CASSQAIRAETQYF.